The T cell receptor beta chain described here comes from a study of blood T cells in healthy people across ages. The CDR3 sequence is 14 residues long. Trimming shortened V by 2 bases and J by 9 bases, and 16 bases separated the two germline ends. In germline, CDR1 is MNHEY, CDR2 SVGAGI. Study observations and caveats: Higher diversity and more naive CD4+ cells were features of long-lived donors, compared to aged donors.

As concerns this clonotype: Its specificity is not known.

Through a sample-barcoded 5' primer and a J-beta primer mix, a second PCR was run for about 7 to 12 cycles. Each CDR3 protein gets one entry after TCRdb re-called the 5' RACE reads with MiXCR. Here the sample spans some 1.5 million distinct CDR3 sequences, roughly 27% being singletons. The origin of this receptor is a woman under 40 in good health. The rearrangement links TRBV6-5 to TRBJ1-2; tentatively, D is TRBD1 (5 bases). The sequenced sample was blood. CDR3 sequence (DNA): TGTGCCAGCAGTTACGTCAGGGAGAGTTGGAGCTACACCTTC. Protein sequence: CASSYVRESWSYTF.